Presented here are 16 T cell receptor beta chains from one specimen sequenced in a study of chemoradiotherapy in HPV16-positive cancers. Data came from immunoSEQ multiplex PCR; TCRdb stores just in-frame clones and leaves some out. The sample includes about 35,000 clones, roughly nine tenths of them seen just once. Here the sequenced sample was blood, taken from a patient who underwent chemoradiotherapy. The source of these receptors is a human donor with HPV-associated anogenital cancer.

This clone was recorded once. This chain links TRBV5-4 with TRBJ1-1; 9 positions match TRBD1. The CDR3 covers 16 residues. The trim removed 2 bases at V and 0 bases at J, leaving 5 bases unmatched. Germline values: CDR1 SGHNT, CDR2 YYREEE (reference sequence). The CDR3 region has the DNA TGTGCCAGCAGCTTTCTTGGACAGGGGATGAACACTGAAGCTTTCTTT. As protein: CASSFLGQGMNTEAFF. Full variable domain (outside the CDR3, taken from reference TRBV5-4 and TRBJ1-1): ETGVTQSPTHLIKTRGQQVTLRCSSQSGHNTVSWYQQALGQGPQFIFQYYREEENGRGNFPPRFSGLQFPNYSSELNVNALELDDSALYLCASSFLGQGMNTEAFFGQGTRLTVV.

This chain joins TRBV13 and TRBJ2-7; the match to TRBD1 covers 8 bases. The V and J ends lost 3 bases and 4 bases, in that order; junction bases with no gene match: 2. The germline CDR1 and CDR2 sequences are PRHDT and FYEKMQ (reference sequence). The CDR3 loop spans 13 amino acids. The CDR3 reads CASSFQGAYEQYF. CDR3 in DNA: TGTGCCAGCAGCTTTCAGGGGGCATACGAGCAGTACTTC. Variable domain in full (rest from reference TRBV13 and TRBJ2-7): AAGVIQSPRHLIKEKRETATLKCYPIPRHDTVYWYQQGPGQDPQFLISFYEKMQSDKGSIPDRFSAQQFSDYHSELNMSSLELGDSALYFCASSFQGAYEQYFGPGTRLTVT.

This clone has just one count. This rearrangement joins TRBV5-1 to TRBJ1-1; D gene unclear. CDR1 and CDR2 from the germline V gene are SGHRS and YFSETQ. The ends were cut back, 0 bases at V and 3 bases at J, with 6 bases in the middle. CDR3 length: 13 amino acids. In nucleotides, the CDR3 is TGCGCCAGCAGCTTGGCCATAGACACTGAAGCTTTCTTT. Amino acid sequence: CASSLAIDTEAFF.

The gene calls are TRBV2 and TRBJ1-2; no firm D call. Germline loops: CDR1 SNHLY, CDR2 FYNNEI. This CDR3 has 13 amino acids. V was cut by 1 base and J by 7 bases, with 10 bases left in between. The CDR3 DNA is TGTGCCAGCAGTGAAGACATAGGTCCTGGCTACACCTTC. Its protein is CASSEDIGPGYTF.

By share of the sample, this clone is medium-sized. The chain carries TRBV2 and TRBJ2-6; D perhaps matches TRBD1 (5 bases). CDR1 SNHLY and CDR2 FYNNEI come from the germline V gene. The CDR3 extends over 15 amino acids. Trimming stripped 2 bases from V and 2 bases from J, with 7 bases between. The CDR3 nucleotides are TGTGCCAGCAGTGAATTAGGGGCTGGGGCCAACGTCCTGACTTTC. Residues: CASSELGAGANVLTF.

The chain couples TRBV4-1 to TRBJ2-7; no clear D. Trimming left V 0 bases short and J 6 bases short, with 9 bases between. This CDR3 contains 13 residues. Germline V gene lookup returns CDR1 MGHRA and CDR2 YSYEKL. In DNA, the CDR3 is TGCGCCAGCAGCCAAGAAAAGTTATTCGAGCAGTACTTC. Translated, it gives CASSQEKLFEQYF.

The gene calls are TRBV7-9 and TRBJ1-2, with TRBD1 as a possible D gene (5 bases). CDR3 length: 15 residues. Germline loops: CDR1 SEHNR, CDR2 FQNEAQ (reference sequence). Trimming removed 2 bases from V and 4 bases from J, with 14 bases in between. As DNA, the CDR3 is TGTGCCAGCAGCTTAAATTTACGGGACGGCTATGGCTACACCTTC. It yields the protein CASSLNLRDGYGYTF.

This chain joins TRBV4-3 and TRBJ1-5, with D hard to call. CDR1 is LGHNA, CDR2 YSLEER, per germline. This CDR3 is built from 15 residues. V lost 0 bases to trimming and J lost 1 base, with 7 bases between them. The CDR3 DNA follows: TGCGCCAGCAGCCAAGATAGCCAGAGCAATCAGCCCCAGCATTTT. It encodes CASSQDSQSNQPQHF.

The chain joins TRBV5-1 to TRBJ1-1; 8 bases align to TRBD1. The CDR3 covers 17 residues. After removal of 4 bases from V and 0 bases from J, the junction contained 11 bases not matched to a gene. Germline CDR1 reads SGHRS; CDR2 reads YFSETQ. The chain's CDR3 is CASSPTGDFAMNTEAFF. The CDR3 DNA is TGCGCCAGCAGCCCGACAGGGGATTTCGCCATGAACACTGAAGCTTTCTTT.

The rearrangement uses TRBV15 and TRBJ2-5, with D unclear. V lost 0 bases and J 4 bases, leaving 12 bases between the germline ends. The CDR3 runs 15 residues. Germline CDR1 reads LNHNV; CDR2 reads YYDKDF (reference sequence). The CDR3 DNA sequence: TGTGCCACCAGCAGAGATAGGGCATGGGGAGAGACCCAGTACTTC. It specifies CATSRDRAWGETQYF.

This clone is a singleton in its sample. The V and J genes are TRBV10-3 and TRBJ1-4; TRBD1 matches 8 bases. V gave up 8 bases and J gave up 8 bases; unmatched junction bases: 10. This CDR3 is built from 14 residues. CDR1 and CDR2 (germline): ENHRY, SYGVKD. The CDR3 loop is CAIPDRGHVEKLFF. For the CDR3, the DNA is TGTGCCATCCCCGACAGGGGACACGTCGAAAAACTGTTTTTT.

This rearrangement joins TRBV4-2 to TRBJ1-1; D is possibly TRBD1 (5 bases). Germline V gene sequence: CDR1 LGHNA, CDR2 YNFKEQ. Trimming took 1 base from V and 1 from J, leaving 7 bases between them. This CDR3 has 14 amino acids. The CDR3 nucleotides are TGTGCCAGCAGCCAAGTTCAGGGGAACACTGAAGCTTTCTTT. Translating gives CASSQVQGNTEAFF.

The chain links TRBV18 to TRBJ2-3; no clear D gene. Germline lookup yields CDR1 KGHSH and CDR2 LQKENI. V was shortened by 1 base and J by 6 bases, with 17 bases between the two germline ends. CDR3 size: 16 residues. CDR3 DNA: TGTGCCAGCTCACCACTGGGCTCATCCCAATGGGATACGCAGTATTTT. This sequence encodes CASSPLGSSQWDTQYF. Looking up the rest from reference TRBV18 and TRBJ2-3 gives the full variable domain: NAGVMQNPRHLVRRRGQEARLRCSPMKGHSHVYWYRQLPEEGLKFMVYLQKENIIDESGMPKERFSAEFPKEGPSILRIQQVVRGDSAAYFCASSPLGSSQWDTQYFGPGTRLTVL.

This chain links TRBV7-8 with TRBJ2-7; D assignment may be TRBD1 or TRBD2 (7 bases each). Germline V gene data show CDR1 as SGHVS and CDR2 as FQNEAQ. The CDR3 extends over 12 amino acids. The V and J ends lost 5 bases and 7 bases respectively, with 12 bases between them. CDR3 region: CASSRQGGEQYF. CDR3 DNA: TGTGCCAGCAGCAGACAGGGAGGGGAGCAGTACTTC.

The table lists this clone with a count of one. CDR3 in DNA: TGTGCCAACAACCGACAGGGGAGAAACCATCTATACTTTAACTCCTACGAGCAGTACTTC. This gives the protein CANNRQGRNHLYFNSYEQYF. This chain uses TRBV7-3 with TRBJ2-7, with 8 positions matching TRBD1. The CDR3 has 20 amino acids. V lost 10 bases and J lost 0; bases outside the gene matches: 26. Germline V gene data show CDR1 as SGHTA and CDR2 as FQGTGA.

The chain is built from TRBV11-2 and TRBJ1-3; D gene uncertain. This CDR3 is built from 14 residues. Germline V gene sequence: CDR1 SGHAT, CDR2 FQNNGV. Deletions cut 2 bases from V and 0 bases from J, with 5 bases between. CDR3 nucleotides: TGTGCCAGCAGCTTACAATACTCTGGAAACACCATATATTTT. Its translation is CASSLQYSGNTIYF.